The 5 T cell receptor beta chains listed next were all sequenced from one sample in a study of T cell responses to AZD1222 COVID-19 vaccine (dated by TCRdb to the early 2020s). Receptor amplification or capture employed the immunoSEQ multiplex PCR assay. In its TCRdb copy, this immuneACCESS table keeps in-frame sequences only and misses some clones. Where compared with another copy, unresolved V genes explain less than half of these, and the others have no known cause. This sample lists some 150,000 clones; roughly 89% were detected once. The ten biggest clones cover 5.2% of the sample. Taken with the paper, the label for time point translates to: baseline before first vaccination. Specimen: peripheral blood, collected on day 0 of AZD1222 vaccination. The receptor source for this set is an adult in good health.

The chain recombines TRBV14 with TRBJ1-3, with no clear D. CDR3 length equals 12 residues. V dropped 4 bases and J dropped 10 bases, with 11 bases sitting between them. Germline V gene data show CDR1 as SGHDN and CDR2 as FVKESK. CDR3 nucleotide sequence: TGTGCCAGCAGCCGGCTTCGGTCTACCATATATTTT. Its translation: CASSRLRSTIYF.

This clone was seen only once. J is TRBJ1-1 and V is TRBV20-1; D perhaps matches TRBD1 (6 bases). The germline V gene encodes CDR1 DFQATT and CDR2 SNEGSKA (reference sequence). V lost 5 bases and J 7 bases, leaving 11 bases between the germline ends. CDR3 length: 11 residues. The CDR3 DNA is TGCAGTGCTGGTGGGGGCTATGAAGCTTTCTTT. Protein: CSAGGGYEAFF.

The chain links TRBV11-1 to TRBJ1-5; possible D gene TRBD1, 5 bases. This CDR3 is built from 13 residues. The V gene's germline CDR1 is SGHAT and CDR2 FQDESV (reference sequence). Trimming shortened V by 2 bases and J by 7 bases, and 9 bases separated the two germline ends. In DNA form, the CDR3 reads TGTGCCAGCAGCTTAAGGGGAGACCAGCCCCAGCATTTT. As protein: CASSLRGDQPQHF.

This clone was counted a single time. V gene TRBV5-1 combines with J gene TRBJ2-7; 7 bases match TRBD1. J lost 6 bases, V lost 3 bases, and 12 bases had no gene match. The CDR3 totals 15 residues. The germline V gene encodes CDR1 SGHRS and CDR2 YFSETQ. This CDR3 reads CASSSFGTVSREQYF. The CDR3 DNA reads TGCGCCAGCAGCTCATTCGGGACAGTTTCCCGCGAGCAGTACTTC. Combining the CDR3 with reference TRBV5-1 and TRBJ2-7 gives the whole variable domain KAGVTQTPRYLIKTRGQQVTLSCSPISGHRSVSWYQQTPGQGLQFLFEYFSETQRNKGNFPGRFSGRQFSNSRSEMNVSTLELGDSALYLCASSSFGTVSREQYFGPGTRLTVT.

CDR3 protein: CASSHAWGGQTNEKLFF. The CDR3 coding sequence is TGCGCCAGCAGCCATGCTTGGGGTGGACAGACTAATGAAAAACTGTTTTTT. This chain uses TRBV4-3 with TRBJ1-4, with D possibly TRBD1 on 6 matching bases. The CDR3 is 17 amino acids. The germline V gene has CDR1 LGHNA and CDR2 YSLEER. The germline V and J ends were trimmed by 3 bases and 2 bases, with 16 bases remaining between them.